This T cell receptor beta chain was documented in a study of T-cell reconstitution after alpha-beta-depleted transplantation in children. Study conclusions and caveats: Hyperexpanded clones declined; after one year, newly produced T cells mostly supplied diversity. Approximately two months post-transplant, alpha-beta T cells reportedly originated from several hundred expanded graft clones.

The V end was cut by 7 bases, the J end by 0 bases, with 7 bases between. The CDR3 length is 13 residues. Germline lookup yields CDR1 ENHRY and CDR2 SYGVKD. Preparing the TCRbeta library involved the use of unique molecular identifiers. Via MiXCR, TCRdb re-called the PCR reads, giving one row per CDR3 protein. The sample shows hundreds of thousands of distinct CDR3 sequences, 10% to 15% of them seen only once. This clonotype was counted only a few times. Its antigen is as yet unknown. The chain carries TRBV10-3 and TRBJ2-1; D is undetermined. The clonotype originates from a male patient between 5 and 17 years old who had a stem cell transplant for acute myeloid leukemia, so the T cells may come from the graft donor. Sample: PBMCs, mostly from graft donor cells, taken 360 days after TCRalphabeta/CD19-depleted stem cell transplant. CDR3 sequence reads: CAITAASYNEQFF. The CDR3 bases are TGTGCCATCACGGCAGCCTCCTACAATGAGCAGTTCTTC.